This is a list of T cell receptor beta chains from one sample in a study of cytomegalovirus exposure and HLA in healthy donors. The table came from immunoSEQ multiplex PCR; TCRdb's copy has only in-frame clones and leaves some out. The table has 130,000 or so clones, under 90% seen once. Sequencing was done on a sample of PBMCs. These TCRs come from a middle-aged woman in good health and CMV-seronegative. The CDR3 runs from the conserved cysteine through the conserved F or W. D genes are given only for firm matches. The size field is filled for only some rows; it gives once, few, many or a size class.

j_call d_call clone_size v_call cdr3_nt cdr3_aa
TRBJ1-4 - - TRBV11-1 TGTGCCAGCAGCCTGCCCCTAACAGCAACTAATGAAAAACTGTTTTTT CASSLPLTATNEKLFF
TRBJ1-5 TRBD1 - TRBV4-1 TGCGCCAGCAGCCAGGTACTGGGACAGGGAGGGTCCACCAATCAGCCCCAGCATTTT CASSQVLGQGGSTNQPQHF
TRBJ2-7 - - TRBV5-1 TGCGCCAGCAGCCCTATGGGGGGTGGCAACGAGCAGTACTTC CASSPMGGGNEQYF
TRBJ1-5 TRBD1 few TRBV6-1 TGTGCCAGCAGCCTCACACGGGCAGGGGGTGGGCCCCAGCATTTT CASSLTRAGGGPQHF
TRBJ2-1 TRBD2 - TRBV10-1 TGCGCCAGCAGTGACCCGGGACTAGCGGCCAGTGAGCAGTTCTTC CASSDPGLAASEQFF
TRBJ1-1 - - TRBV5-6 TGTGCCAGCAGCGGGGGGTTGAACACTGAAGCTTTCTTT CASSGGLNTEAFF
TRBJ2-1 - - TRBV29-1 TGCAGCGTTGGGGTCCGAAGCGGTCCGACCCCCCTCTACAATGAGCAGTTCTTC CSVGVRSGPTPLYNEQFF
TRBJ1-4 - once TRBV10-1 TGCGCCAGCAGTGAGTCTTCGGGGAATGAAAAACTGTTTTTT CASSESSGNEKLFF
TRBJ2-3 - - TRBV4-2 TGTGCCAGCAGCCAGGCCGCAGGGTACGGTACGCAGTATTTT CASSQAAGYGTQYF
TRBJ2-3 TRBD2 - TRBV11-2 TGTGCCAGCAGACCGGGACTAGCGGGAGCGTTGAGCACAGATACGCAGTATTTT CASRPGLAGALSTDTQYF
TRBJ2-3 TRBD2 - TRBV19 TGTGCCAGTAGCCCCCTAGGCCCCGAGCGGGGATCCACAGATACGCAGTATTTT CASSPLGPERGSTDTQYF
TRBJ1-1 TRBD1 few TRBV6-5 TGTGCCAGCATACGACAGGGATCCACTGAAGCTTTCTTT CASIRQGSTEAFF
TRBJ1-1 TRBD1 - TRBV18 TGTGCCAGCTCACCACCGAGGGCAGGGGGGATGAACACTGAAGCTTTCTTT CASSPPRAGGMNTEAFF
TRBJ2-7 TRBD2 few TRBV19 TGTGCCAGTAACCCCTCGGGGGGGGACTACGAGCAGTACTTC CASNPSGGDYEQYF
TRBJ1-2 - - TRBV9 TGTGCCAGCAGCGTCGGGGGGACGGGTGGCTACACCTTC CASSVGGTGGYTF
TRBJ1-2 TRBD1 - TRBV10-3 TGTGCCATCGGGGGACGACAGGGGGGCTACTATGGCTACACCTTC CAIGGRQGGYYGYTF
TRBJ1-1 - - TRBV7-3 TGTGCCAGCAGTCTCTCGTCCGCGGGGAACACTGAAGCTTTCTTT CASSLSSAGNTEAFF
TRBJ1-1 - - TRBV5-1 TGCGCCAGCAGCTGGGCCACATCGAACACTGAAGCTTTCTTT CASSWATSNTEAFF
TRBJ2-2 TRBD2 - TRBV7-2 TGTGCCAGCAGCTTCCGTGGGACTCTAGCGGAGAACACCGGGGAGCTGTTTTTT CASSFRGTLAENTGELFF
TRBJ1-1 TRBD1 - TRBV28 TGTGCCAGCGGGGCAGTGCTTACAGGGGTCACTGAAGCTTTCTTT CASGAVLTGVTEAFF
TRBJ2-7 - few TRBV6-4 TGTGCCAGCTTAGCCGCAGGGGAGTCGTCGTACGAGCAGTACTTC CASLAAGESSYEQYF
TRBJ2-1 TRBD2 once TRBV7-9 TGTGCCAGCAAAGCCCGGGGACTAGCGGATAATGAGCAGTTCTTC CASKARGLADNEQFF
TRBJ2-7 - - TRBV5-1 TGCGCCAGCAGCCTTGGGGACTTGCCCAGTGGGGAGCAGTACTTC CASSLGDLPSGEQYF
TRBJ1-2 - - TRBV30 TGTGCCTGGAGTAAGCAGGGGATAATTTACTTC CAWSKQGIIYF
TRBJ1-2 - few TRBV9 TGTGCCAGCAGCGTAGGGGGCTGGGTGGATGGCTACACCTTC CASSVGGWVDGYTF
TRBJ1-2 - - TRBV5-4 TGTGCCAGCAGGGACGGGGGTAACTATGGCTACACCTTC CASRDGGNYGYTF
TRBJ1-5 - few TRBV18 TGTGCCAGCTCACCGGGGGGGGCTGGCAATCAGCCCCAGCATTTT CASSPGGAGNQPQHF
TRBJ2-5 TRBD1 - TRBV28 TGTGCCAGCAGTCCCCCCCTGACAGGGGGCCGGGAGACCCAGTACTTC CASSPPLTGGRETQYF
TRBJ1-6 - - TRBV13 TGTGCCAGCAGGAGACAGAGCTCCTATAATTCACCCCTCCACTTT CASRRQSSYNSPLHF
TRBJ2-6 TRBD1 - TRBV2 TGTGCCAGCAGTCCCCGACAGGGGGCCCGCGGGGCCAACGTCCTGACTTTC CASSPRQGARGANVLTF
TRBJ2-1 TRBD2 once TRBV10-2 TGCGCCAGCAGGCATAGGACTAGCGGGAGTTTGGATGAGCAGTTCTTC CASRHRTSGSLDEQFF
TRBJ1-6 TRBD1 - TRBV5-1 TGCGCCAGCAGCTTGATCCTCTCGGGACAGGGGGATTCACCCCTCCACTTT CASSLILSGQGDSPLHF
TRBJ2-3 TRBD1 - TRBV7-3 TGTGCCAGCAGCTCTCAGGGGGCGATAACAGATACGCAGTATTTT CASSSQGAITDTQYF
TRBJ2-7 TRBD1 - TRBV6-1 TGTGCCAGCACCGACAGGACAGGGGGCAACGAGCAGTACTTC CASTDRTGGNEQYF
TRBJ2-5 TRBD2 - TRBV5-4 TGTGCCAGCAGCACCGGACTAGCGGGGCGGGAGACCCAGTACTTC CASSTGLAGRETQYF
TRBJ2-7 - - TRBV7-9 TGTGCCAGCAGCTTAACAAAAGGAGGTTCCATCTACGAGCAGTACTTC CASSLTKGGSIYEQYF
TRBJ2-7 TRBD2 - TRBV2 TGTGCCAGCAGTCTCCAAGGCGGGGGGCCCGACGAGCAGTACTTC CASSLQGGGPDEQYF
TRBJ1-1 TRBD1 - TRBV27 TGTGCCAGCAGACCGAGGGACAGGGGAAACACTGAAGCTTTCTTT CASRPRDRGNTEAFF
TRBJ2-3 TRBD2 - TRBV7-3 TGTGCCAGCAGCTTGCGGGGGGGAAACACAGATACGCAGTATTTT CASSLRGGNTDTQYF
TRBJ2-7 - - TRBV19 TGTGCCAGTAGTAACAGCGGGTCCTACGAGCAGTACTTC CASSNSGSYEQYF
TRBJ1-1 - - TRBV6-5 TGTGCCAGCAGCCGAACCAGGACTGAAGCTTTCTTT CASSRTRTEAFF
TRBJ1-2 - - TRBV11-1 TGTGCCAGCAGCCGCGACCTGGGAGGCGGAGGCTACACCTTC CASSRDLGGGGYTF
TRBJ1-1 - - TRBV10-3 TGTGCCATCAGGCCGACAGTGAACACTGAAGCTTTCTTT CAIRPTVNTEAFF
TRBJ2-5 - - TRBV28 TGTGCCAGCAGTTCCGACAGGCAGCAGCCCGTCGGTCAGTACTTC CASSSDRQQPVGQYF
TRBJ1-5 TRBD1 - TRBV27 TGTGCCAGCAGTCCCCGGGACAGGTATAGCAATCAGCCCCAGCATTTT CASSPRDRYSNQPQHF
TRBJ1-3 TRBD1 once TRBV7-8 TGTGCCAGCAGCTTGATGGCACAGGGGTCGTATGGAAACACCATATATTTT CASSLMAQGSYGNTIYF
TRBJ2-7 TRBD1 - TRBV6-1 TGTGCCAGCTTCGCGCCGGGACAGGGGGCTAGCGAGCAGTACTTC CASFAPGQGASEQYF
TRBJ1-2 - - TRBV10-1 TGCGCCAGCAGTGTTTCAGGGGAGGGAGACTATGGCTACACCTTC CASSVSGEGDYGYTF
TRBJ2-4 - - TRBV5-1 TGCGCCAGCAGCTCCAATACAGGGAGAAACATTCAGTACTTC CASSSNTGRNIQYF
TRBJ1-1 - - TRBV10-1 TGCGCCAGCAGCCCCCCAGGGATCACTGAAGCTTTCTTT CASSPPGITEAFF
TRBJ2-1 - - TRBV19 TGTGCCAGTAGTACCTTACCCCCTCCGGGTAATGAGCAGTTCTTC CASSTLPPPGNEQFF
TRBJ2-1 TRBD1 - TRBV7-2 TGTGCCAGCAGCTTGGACCGGGACAGTCACAATGAGCAGTTCTTC CASSLDRDSHNEQFF
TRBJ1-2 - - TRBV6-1 TGTGCCAGCAGTGATGGACGGGGAGTCTATGGCTACACCTTC CASSDGRGVYGYTF
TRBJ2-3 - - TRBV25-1 TGTGCCAGCAGTGAAGCCCTCGGGGTCGCAGATACGCAGTATTTT CASSEALGVADTQYF